These 18 T cell receptor beta chains share one sample of origin, sequenced in a study of vaccination and CD4 T cells after COVID-19. No antigen is known for these receptors. The assay that was used to sequence DNA from cultured CD4+ T cells was the Oncomine TCR Beta short-read assay. From the PCR reads, TCRdb called clonotypes with MiXCR, one entry per CDR3 protein. The data hold about 4,200 distinct CDR3 sequences, with 35% to 50% observed a single time. Documented treatment: approximately 9-day PBMC culture with coronavirus spike peptide pools or control peptides (ViraFEST assay). Specimen: CD4+ T cells from blood, cultured in vitro. Receptors were obtained from a human donor who had recovered from COVID-19.

This clonotype came up a few times. The rearrangement links TRBV20-1 to TRBJ2-3, with D maybe TRBD2 (6 bases). Trimming pared 3 bases from V and 2 bases from J, leaving 9 bases between. In germline, CDR1 is DFQATT, CDR2 SNEGSKA (reference sequence). CDR3 size: 13 residues. For the CDR3, the DNA is TGCAGTGCTAGCCGGGAGATCACAGATACGCAGTATTTT. Its protein product is CSASREITDTQYF.

This clonotype rates as medium-sized. V and J are TRBV24-1 and TRBJ2-2; TRBD1 agrees at 8 bases. The CDR3 is made up of 16 amino acids. Germline CDR1 is KGHDR and CDR2 is SFDVKD. J lost 1 base, V lost 4 bases, and 4 bases had no gene match. The CDR3 sequence: CATSDPGTGNTGELFF. In DNA form, the CDR3 reads TGTGCCACCAGTGACCCCGGGACAGGGAACACCGGGGAGCTGTTTTTT.

The chain employs TRBV27 and TRBJ1-1, with a tentative D call TRBD1 (5 bases). V was shortened by 6 bases and J by 0 bases, with 29 bases between the two germline ends. Germline V lookup: CDR1 MNHEY, CDR2 SMNVEV (reference sequence). CDR3 size: 20 residues. The CDR3: CASSPTMGVGDSYLNTEAFF. CDR3 DNA: TGTGCCAGCAGCCCAACGATGGGGGTGGGGGACTCGTATTTGAACACTGAAGCTTTCTTT.

The chain recombines TRBV20-1 with TRBJ2-7; D perhaps matches TRBD1 (6 bases). The CDR3 is made up of 11 amino acids. V was trimmed by 6 bases and J by 7 bases, leaving 13 bases between them. The germline CDR1 and CDR2 sequences are DFQATT and SNEGSKA (reference sequence). The CDR3 loop is CSAYIGGEQYF. CDR3 nucleotide sequence: TGCAGTGCCTATATAGGGGGAGAGCAGTACTTC.

The chain is built from TRBV20-1 and TRBJ1-5, with 7 bases aligning to TRBD1. The CDR3 extends over 14 amino acids. Germline CDR1 reads DFQATT; CDR2 reads SNEGSKA (reference sequence). J lost 5 bases, V lost 6 bases, and 10 bases had no gene match. In nucleotides, the CDR3 is TGCAGTGCCCTTACAGGGGAGTACGATCAGCCCCAGCATTTT. The encoded protein is CSALTGEYDQPQHF.

This chain links TRBV20-1 with TRBJ2-1; 7 bases are shared with TRBD1. The CDR3 extends over 15 amino acids. Per the germline V gene, CDR1 is DFQATT and CDR2 is SNEGSKA (reference sequence). Unmatched junction bases numbered 12, after V lost 6 bases and J lost 4 bases. The DNA for the CDR3 is TGCAGTGCCAGGACAGGACGAGTTTCTTACAATGAGCAGTTCTTC. Translating it yields CSARTGRVSYNEQFF.

The V and J genes are TRBV20-1 and TRBJ1-3, with D unclear. Germline V CDR1 and CDR2: DFQATT, SNEGSKA (reference sequence). The CDR3 runs 14 residues. Between the trimmed V and J ends, which lost 3 bases and 0 bases, there was a span of 9 bases. The CDR3 DNA reads as TGCAGTGCTAGCAGGAGCATCTCTGGAAACACCATATATTTT. This sequence encodes CSASRSISGNTIYF.

This clonotype was counted once. The chain is built from TRBV6-1 and TRBJ2-2; no clear D gene. Germline CDR1 is MNHNS and CDR2 is SASEGT. The CDR3 sequence is 13 residues long. Trimming cost V 10 bases and J 7 bases, with 16 bases left between them. The CDR3 spells CATPLLDFGELFF. Here the CDR3 DNA reads TGTGCCACCCCCCTTTTAGACTTCGGGGAGCTGTTTTTT.

This clonotype has just a few counts. V gene TRBV20-1 combines with J gene TRBJ1-1, with no clear D. The germline gives CDR1 DFQATT, CDR2 SNEGSKA (reference sequence). V lost 0 bases to trimming and J lost 0 bases, with 2 bases between them. This CDR3 is 12 amino acids long. The CDR3 region is CSAREMNTEAFF. CDR3 DNA: TGCAGTGCTAGAGAGATGAACACTGAAGCTTTCTTT.

V is TRBV6-1 and J is TRBJ1-1, with D maybe TRBD1 (5 bases). The V gene's germline CDR1 is MNHNS and CDR2 SASEGT. CDR3 length: 13 amino acids. Trimming left V 3 bases short and J 10 bases short, with 15 bases between. For the CDR3, the DNA is TGTGCCAGCAGTGAGTCGGCAGGGCTGGGAGCTTTCTTT. It yields the protein CASSESAGLGAFF.

The chain has TRBV9 and TRBJ1-2; weak D call: TRBD1 (5 bases). Trimming cost V 6 bases and J 2 bases, with 11 bases left between them. Germline V lookup: CDR1 SGDLS, CDR2 YYNGEE. This CDR3 is built from 13 residues. CDR3 loop: CASTRGSNYGYTF. CDR3 coding DNA: TGTGCCAGCACTCGGGGCAGCAACTATGGCTACACCTTC.

The chain uses TRBV20-1 and TRBJ2-1; no reliable D call. Germline loops: CDR1 DFQATT, CDR2 SNEGSKA (reference sequence). Trimming removed 5 bases from V and 12 bases from J, with 14 bases in between. There are 11 residues in the CDR3. CDR3 coding DNA: TGCAGTGCTGAGCGCGATTTAGGGCAGTTCTTC. It encodes CSAERDLGQFF.

J is TRBJ2-2 and V is TRBV6-1, with D unresolved. This CDR3 comprises 14 residues. V lost 6 bases, J lost 2 bases, and 10 bases lay in between. Germline loops: CDR1 MNHNS, CDR2 SASEGT. The CDR3 loop reads CASSFAQNTGELFF. Written as DNA, the CDR3 is TGTGCCAGCAGCTTCGCTCAAAACACCGGGGAGCTGTTTTTT.

The chain combines TRBV21-1 with TRBJ1-6; TRBD1, the table's D call, was not compared with the DNA. TRBV21-1 is designated a pseudogene. This CDR3 region has 15 residues. CDR3 sequence (DNA): TGTGCCAGCACCATACCTCTAGGGGCCAGTTCACCCCTCCACTTT. The encoded protein is CASTIPLGASSPLHF.

This clonotype was observed a few times. This chain links TRBV10-3 with TRBJ1-2; tentatively, D is TRBD1 (6 bases). Germline V gene data show CDR1 as ENHRY and CDR2 as SYGVKD. The germline V and J ends were trimmed by 6 bases and 5 bases, with 19 bases remaining between them. CDR3 size: 15 residues. DNA for the CDR3: TGTGCCATCAGGGATGGGGGCCTAGGGGGATATGGCTACACCTTC. It is translated as CAIRDGGLGGYGYTF.

The genes are TRBV20-1 and TRBJ1-2; D is unresolved. Trimming removed 3 bases at V and 0 bases at J, with 14 bases between. CDR3 length: 15 amino acids. CDR1 and CDR2 (germline): DFQATT, SNEGSKA (reference sequence). In nucleotides, the CDR3 is TGCAGTGCTAGTTACTCGGGCAGAGCTAACTATGGCTACACCTTC. Translated, it gives CSASYSGRANYGYTF.

This clonotype has only one observation. The chain joins TRBV7-2 to TRBJ2-1; the D gene is possibly TRBD2 (6 bases). The CDR3 has 15 residues. CDR1 SGHTA and CDR2 FQGNSA come from the germline V gene. Trimming took off 1 base at V and 6 bases at J, with 13 bases between the two ends. The CDR3 nucleotides read TGTGCCAGCAGCTTAGAAACGATGGGGGGCAATGAGCAGTTCTTC. As protein: CASSLETMGGNEQFF.

This clonotype showed up just once. Written as DNA, the CDR3 is TGCAGTGCTAGAGATCCTGCAAAGGGCGATTTTACGCAGTATTTT. Translation: CSARDPAKGDFTQYF. This chain joins TRBV20-1 and TRBJ2-3; D unclear. The CDR3 consists of 15 residues. Trimming took off 0 bases at V and 8 bases at J, with 18 bases between the two ends. CDR1 is DFQATT and CDR2 is SNEGSKA in the germline V gene (reference sequence).